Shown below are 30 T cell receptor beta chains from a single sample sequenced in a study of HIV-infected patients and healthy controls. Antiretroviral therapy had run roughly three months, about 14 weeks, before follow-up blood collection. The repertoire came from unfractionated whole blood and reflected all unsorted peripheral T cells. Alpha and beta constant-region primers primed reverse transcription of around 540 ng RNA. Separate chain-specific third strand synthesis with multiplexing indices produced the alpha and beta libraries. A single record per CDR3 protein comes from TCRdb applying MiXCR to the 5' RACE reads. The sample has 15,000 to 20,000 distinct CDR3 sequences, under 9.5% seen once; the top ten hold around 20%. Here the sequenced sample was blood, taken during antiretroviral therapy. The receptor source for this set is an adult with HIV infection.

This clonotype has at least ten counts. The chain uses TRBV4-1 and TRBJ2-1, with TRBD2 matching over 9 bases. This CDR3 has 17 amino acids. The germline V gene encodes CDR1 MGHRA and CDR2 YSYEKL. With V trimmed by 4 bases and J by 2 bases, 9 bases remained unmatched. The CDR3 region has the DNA TGCGCCAGCAGCCCTTGGTGGATAGCGGGAGCCTACAATGAGCAGTTCTTC. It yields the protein CASSPWWIAGAYNEQFF.

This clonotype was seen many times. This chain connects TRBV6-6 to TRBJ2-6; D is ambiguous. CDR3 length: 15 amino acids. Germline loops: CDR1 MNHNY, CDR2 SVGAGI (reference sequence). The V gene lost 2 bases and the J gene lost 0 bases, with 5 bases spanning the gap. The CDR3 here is CASSYPVSGANVLTF. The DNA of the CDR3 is TGTGCCAGCAGTTACCCAGTCTCTGGGGCCAACGTCCTGACTTTC.

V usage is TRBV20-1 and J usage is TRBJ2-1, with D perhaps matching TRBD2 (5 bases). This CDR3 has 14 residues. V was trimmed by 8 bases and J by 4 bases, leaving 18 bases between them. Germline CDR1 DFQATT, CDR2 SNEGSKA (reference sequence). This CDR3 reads CSSPGKKVYNEQFF. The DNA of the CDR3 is TGCAGTTCCCCGGGAAAGAAAGTTTACAATGAGCAGTTCTTC.

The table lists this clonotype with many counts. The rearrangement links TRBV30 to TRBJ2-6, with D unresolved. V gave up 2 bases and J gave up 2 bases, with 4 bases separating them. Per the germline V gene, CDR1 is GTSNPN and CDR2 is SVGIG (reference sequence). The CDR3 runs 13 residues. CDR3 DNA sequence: TGTGCCTGGAGTAACCCTGGGGCCAACGTCCTGACTTTC. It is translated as CAWSNPGANVLTF.

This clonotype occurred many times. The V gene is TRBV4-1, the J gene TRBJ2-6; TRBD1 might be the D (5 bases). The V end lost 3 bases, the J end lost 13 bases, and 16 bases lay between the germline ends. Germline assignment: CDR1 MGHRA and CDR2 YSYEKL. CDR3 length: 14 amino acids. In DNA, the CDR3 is TGCGCCAGCAGCCATTCCCCGCCCAGGGATGTCCTGACTTTC. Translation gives CASSHSPPRDVLTF.

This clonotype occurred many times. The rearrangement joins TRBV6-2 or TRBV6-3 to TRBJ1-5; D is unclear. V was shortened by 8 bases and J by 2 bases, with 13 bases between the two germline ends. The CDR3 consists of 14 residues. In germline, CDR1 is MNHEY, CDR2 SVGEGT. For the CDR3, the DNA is TGTGCCAGCTCGAAGGGAGTCCGCAATCAGCCCCAGCATTTT. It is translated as CASSKGVRNQPQHF.

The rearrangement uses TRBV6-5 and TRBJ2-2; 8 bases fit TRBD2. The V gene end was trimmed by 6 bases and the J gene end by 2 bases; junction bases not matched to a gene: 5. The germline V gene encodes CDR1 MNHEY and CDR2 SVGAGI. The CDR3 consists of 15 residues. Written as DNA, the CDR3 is TGTGCCAGCAGCCTCGGGGGGGCTAACACCGGGGAGCTGTTTTTT. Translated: CASSLGGANTGELFF.

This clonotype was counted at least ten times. The CDR3 DNA reads TGCAGCATGCTGGGACTAGCGGGCGCGAGCTCCTACAATGAGCAGTTCTTC. Translating gives CSMLGLAGASSYNEQFF. The rearrangement links TRBV29-1 to TRBJ2-1; 12 bases match TRBD2. Germline CDR1 and CDR2: SQVTM and ANQGSEA. There are 17 residues in the CDR3. The V segment lost 8 bases and the J segment 0 bases; nucleotides outside the gene matches: 11.

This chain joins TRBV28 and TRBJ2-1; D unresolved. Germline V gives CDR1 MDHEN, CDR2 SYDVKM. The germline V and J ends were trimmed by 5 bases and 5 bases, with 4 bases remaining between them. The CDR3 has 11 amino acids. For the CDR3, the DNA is TGTGCCAGCAGTGAAAACAATGAGCAGTTCTTC. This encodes CASSENNEQFF.

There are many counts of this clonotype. The CDR3 nucleotides read TGTGCCAGCAGCGTAGCCCTTGGGCAGGGGATGAACACTGAAGCTTTCTTT. Its protein is CASSVALGQGMNTEAFF. The rearrangement joins TRBV9 to TRBJ1-1; D possibly corresponds to TRBD1 (6 bases). V was shortened by 0 bases and J by 0 bases, with 15 bases between the two germline ends. There are 17 residues in the CDR3. CDR1 and CDR2 (germline): SGDLS, YYNGEE.

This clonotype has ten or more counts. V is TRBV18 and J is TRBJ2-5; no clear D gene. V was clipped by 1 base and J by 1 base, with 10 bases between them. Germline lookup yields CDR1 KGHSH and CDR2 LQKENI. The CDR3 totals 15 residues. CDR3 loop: CASSPLPPTQETQYF. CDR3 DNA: TGTGCCAGCTCACCACTACCTCCAACCCAAGAGACCCAGTACTTC.

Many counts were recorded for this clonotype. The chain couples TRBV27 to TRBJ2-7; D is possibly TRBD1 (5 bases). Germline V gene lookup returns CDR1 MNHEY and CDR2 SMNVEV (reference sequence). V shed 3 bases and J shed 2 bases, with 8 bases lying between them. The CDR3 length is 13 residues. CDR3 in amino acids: CASSFQGTYEQYF. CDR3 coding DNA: TGTGCCAGCAGTTTTCAGGGAACCTACGAGCAGTACTTC.

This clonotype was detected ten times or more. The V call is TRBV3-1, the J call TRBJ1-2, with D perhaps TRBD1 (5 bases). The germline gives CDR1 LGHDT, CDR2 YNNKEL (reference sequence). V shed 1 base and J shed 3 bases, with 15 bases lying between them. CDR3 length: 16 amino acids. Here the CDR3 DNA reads TGTGCCAGCAGCCAAGCGTTGGGGACGGCATACTATGGCTACACCTTC. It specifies CASSQALGTAYYGYTF. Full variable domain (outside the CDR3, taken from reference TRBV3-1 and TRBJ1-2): DTAVSQTPKYLVTQMGNDKSIKCEQNLGHDTMYWYKQDSKKFLKIMFSYNNKELIINETVPNRFSPKSPDKAHLNLHINSLELGDSAVYFCASSQALGTAYYGYTFGSGTRLTVV.

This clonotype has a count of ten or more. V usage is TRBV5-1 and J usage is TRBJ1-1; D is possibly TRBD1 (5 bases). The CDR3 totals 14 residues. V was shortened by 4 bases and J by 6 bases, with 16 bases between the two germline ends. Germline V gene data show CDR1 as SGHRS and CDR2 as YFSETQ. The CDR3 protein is CASSGRQSMAEAFF. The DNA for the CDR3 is TGCGCCAGCAGCGGGAGACAGTCCATGGCTGAAGCTTTCTTT.

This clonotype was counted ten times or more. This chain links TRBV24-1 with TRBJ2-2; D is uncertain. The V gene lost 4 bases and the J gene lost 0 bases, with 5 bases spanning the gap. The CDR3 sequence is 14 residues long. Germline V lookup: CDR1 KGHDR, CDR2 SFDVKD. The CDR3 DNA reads TGTGCCACCAGTGAAAGGGCGAACACCGGGGAGCTGTTTTTT. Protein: CATSERANTGELFF.

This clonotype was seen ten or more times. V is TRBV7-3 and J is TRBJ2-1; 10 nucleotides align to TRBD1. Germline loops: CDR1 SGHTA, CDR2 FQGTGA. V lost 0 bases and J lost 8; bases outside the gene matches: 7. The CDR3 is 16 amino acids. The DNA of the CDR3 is TGTGCCAGCAGCTTAACGGCGACAGGGGGCTGGGATGAGCAGTTCTTC. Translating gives CASSLTATGGWDEQFF.

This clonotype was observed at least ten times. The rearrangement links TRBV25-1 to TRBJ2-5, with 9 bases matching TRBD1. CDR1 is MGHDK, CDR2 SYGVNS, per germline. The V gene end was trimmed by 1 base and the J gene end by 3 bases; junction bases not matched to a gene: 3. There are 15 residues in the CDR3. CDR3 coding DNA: TGTGCCAGCAGTGAATGGGGACAGGGCGAAGAGACCCAGTACTTC. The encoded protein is CASSEWGQGEETQYF. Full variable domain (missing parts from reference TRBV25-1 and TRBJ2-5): EADIYQTPRYLVIGTGKKITLECSQTMGHDKMYWYQQDPGMELHLIHYSYGVNSTEKGDLSSESTVSRIRTEHFPLTLESARPSHTSQYLCASSEWGQGEETQYFGPGTRLLVL.

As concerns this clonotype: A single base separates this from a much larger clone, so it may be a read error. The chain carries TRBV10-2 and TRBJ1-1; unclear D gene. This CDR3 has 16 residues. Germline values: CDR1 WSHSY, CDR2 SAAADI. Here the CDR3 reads CASIGPYHTMNTEASF. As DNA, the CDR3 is TGCGCCAGCATCGGACCGTATCATACCATGAACACTGAAGCTTCCTTT.

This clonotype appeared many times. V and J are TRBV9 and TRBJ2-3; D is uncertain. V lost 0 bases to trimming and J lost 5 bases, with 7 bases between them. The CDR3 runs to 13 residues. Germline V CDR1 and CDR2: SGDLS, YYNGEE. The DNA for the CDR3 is TGTGCCAGCAGCGTAGATGGTGGAGATACGCAGTATTTT. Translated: CASSVDGGDTQYF.

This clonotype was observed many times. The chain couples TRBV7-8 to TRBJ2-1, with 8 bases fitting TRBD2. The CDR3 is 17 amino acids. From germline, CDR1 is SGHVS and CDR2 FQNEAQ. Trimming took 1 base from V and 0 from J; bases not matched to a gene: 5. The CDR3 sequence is CASSLGIAGSSYNEQFF. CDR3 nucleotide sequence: TGTGCCAGCAGCTTAGGGATAGCGGGAAGCTCCTACAATGAGCAGTTCTTC. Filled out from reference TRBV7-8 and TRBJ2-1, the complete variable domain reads GAGVSQSPRYKVAKRGQDVALRCDPISGHVSLFWYQQALGQGPEFLTYFQNEAQLDKSGLPSDRFFAERPEGSVSTLKIQRTQQEDSAVYLCASSLGIAGSSYNEQFFGPGTRLTVL.

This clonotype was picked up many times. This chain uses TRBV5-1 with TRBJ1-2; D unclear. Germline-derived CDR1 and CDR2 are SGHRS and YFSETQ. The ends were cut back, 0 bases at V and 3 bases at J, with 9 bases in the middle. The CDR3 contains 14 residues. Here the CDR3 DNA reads TGCGCCAGCAGCTTGGATACGGGCTACTATGGCTACACCTTC. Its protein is CASSLDTGYYGYTF.

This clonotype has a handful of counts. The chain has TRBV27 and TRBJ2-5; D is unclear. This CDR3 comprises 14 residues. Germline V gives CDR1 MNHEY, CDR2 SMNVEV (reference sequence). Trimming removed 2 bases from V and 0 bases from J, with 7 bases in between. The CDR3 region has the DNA TGTGCCAGCAGTTTAAGAGGCTACCAAGAGACCCAGTACTTC. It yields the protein CASSLRGYQETQYF.

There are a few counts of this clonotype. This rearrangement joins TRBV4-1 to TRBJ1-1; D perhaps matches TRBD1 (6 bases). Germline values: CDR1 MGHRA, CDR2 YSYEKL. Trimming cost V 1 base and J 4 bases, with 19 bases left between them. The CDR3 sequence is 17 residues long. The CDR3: CASSQVPGDMPGTEAFF. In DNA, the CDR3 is TGCGCCAGCAGCCAAGTGCCCGGGGACATGCCGGGCACTGAAGCTTTCTTT.

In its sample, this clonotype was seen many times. The CDR3 reads CATQVGYNEQFF. CDR3 nucleotides: TGTGCCACCCAAGTCGGCTACAATGAGCAGTTCTTC. The chain employs TRBV27 and TRBJ2-1; D is unresolved. Trimming pared 10 bases from V and 3 bases from J, leaving 10 bases between. Germline V gives CDR1 MNHEY, CDR2 SMNVEV (reference sequence). This CDR3 is built from 12 residues.

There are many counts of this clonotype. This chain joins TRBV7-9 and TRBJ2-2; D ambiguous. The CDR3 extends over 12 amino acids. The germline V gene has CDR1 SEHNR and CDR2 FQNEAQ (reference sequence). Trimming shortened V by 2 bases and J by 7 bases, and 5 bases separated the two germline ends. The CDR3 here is CASSLIDGELFF. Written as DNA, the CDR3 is TGTGCCAGCAGCTTAATAGACGGGGAGCTGTTTTTT.

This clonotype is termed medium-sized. The CDR3 DNA reads as TGCAGCGCTGCCCCGGGCAGGGAAGGGCCCGGGGAGCTGTTTTTT. Amino acid sequence: CSAAPGREGPGELFF. The J gene is TRBJ2-2, the V gene TRBV29-1; D is perhaps TRBD1 (5 bases). Trimming took off 7 bases at V and 6 bases at J, with 21 bases between the two ends. The length of the CDR3 is 15 residues. Germline V gene data show CDR1 as SQVTM and CDR2 as ANQGSEA.

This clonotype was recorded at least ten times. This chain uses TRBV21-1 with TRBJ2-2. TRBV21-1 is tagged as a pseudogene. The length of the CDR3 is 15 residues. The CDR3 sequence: CASSKGDIETGELFF. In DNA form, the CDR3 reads TGTGCCAGCAGCAAAGGGGATATAGAAACCGGGGAGCTGTTTTTT.

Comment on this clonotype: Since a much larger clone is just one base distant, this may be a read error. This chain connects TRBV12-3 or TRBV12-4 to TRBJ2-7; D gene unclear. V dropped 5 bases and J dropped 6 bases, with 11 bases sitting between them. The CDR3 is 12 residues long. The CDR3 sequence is CASSQDLVEQYF. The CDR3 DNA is TGTGCCAGCAGTCAAGACCTAGTCGAGCAGTACTTC.

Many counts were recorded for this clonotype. The CDR3 reads CSASRGQGLGYSNQPQHF. The CDR3, as DNA: TGCAGTGCTAGTCGGGGACAGGGGCTCGGGTATAGCAATCAGCCCCAGCATTTT. The genes are TRBV20-1 and TRBJ1-5; the match to TRBD1 covers 10 bases. This CDR3 has 18 amino acids. V gave up 3 bases and J gave up 0 bases; unmatched junction bases: 11. Per germline, CDR1 DFQATT and CDR2 SNEGSKA (reference sequence).

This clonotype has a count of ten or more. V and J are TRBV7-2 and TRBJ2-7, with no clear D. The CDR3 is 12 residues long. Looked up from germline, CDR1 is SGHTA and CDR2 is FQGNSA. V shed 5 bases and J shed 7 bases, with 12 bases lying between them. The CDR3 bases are TGTGCCAGCAGCCGCAGTCTGGGGGAGCAGTACTTC. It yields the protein CASSRSLGEQYF.